This TCR beta chain was obtained from a study of early T cells in non-severe SARS-CoV-2 infection. As for the study in general: Bulk RNA from unsorted whole blood was sequenced; chains were unpaired. Study results and caveats: Anti-spike CD8 responses were favored in VDJdb matching, and private and CD4 specificities were missed.

cDNA molecules, individually, were tagged with unique molecular identifiers. In TCRdb, the 5' RACE reads were re-called with MiXCR into one record per CDR3 protein. The repertoire consists of 75,000 to 100,000 distinct CDR3 sequences, with over 15% occurring once and the leading ten covering roughly 1.3%. The CDR3 loop spans 15 amino acids. The germline V gene encodes CDR1 SGHTA and CDR2 FQGNSA. V was pared by 8 bases and J by 6 bases, with 20 bases between. The sample holds many counts of this clonotype. Its antigen is currently unknown. The chain combines TRBV7-2 with TRBJ2-4; D unclear. Input material: whole blood. The sequence came from an adult who was a healthcare worker with PCR-confirmed SARS-CoV-2 infection or an uninfected control (not recorded which). CDR3 protein: CASAQSAVERNIQYF. CDR3 in DNA: TGTGCCAGCGCCCAATCTGCGGTGGAGAGAAACATTCAGTACTTC.